The entry that follows covers one T cell receptor beta chain sequence. Authors' analysis steps: Amplification from reference gene primers served as the basis for estimated nucleated cell counts. This table comes from immunoSEQ multiplex PCR, and its TCRdb copy is limited to in-frame clones, with some not included. V, J and clone size were drawn from that table, and D and trimming were deduced from the DNA. Here the sample spans 75,000 to 90,000 clones, roughly 91% being singletons. The germline CDR1 and CDR2 sequences are SNHLY and FYNNEI. The V and J ends lost 8 bases and 2 bases, in that order; junction bases with no gene match: 13. The CDR3 has 16 residues. These data come from a study of blood T cell repertoires in COVID-19. As for the study in general: Material from acute and convalescent COVID-19 was sourced from the United States, Italy and Spain. Nucleic acid was either cDNA or gDNA, and it came from T cells, B-cell-depleted T cells, or PBMCs.

V is TRBV2 and J is TRBJ1-1; 8 bases align to TRBD1. The source material was peripheral blood. This receptor was identified in a woman aged 45-65 years in a cohort sampled during active COVID-19. The CDR3 region is CASRAPGGAGNTEAFF. In nucleotides, the CDR3 is TGTGCCAGCCGGGCCCCAGGGGGCGCAGGTAACACTGAAGCTTTCTTT.